This TCR beta chain stems from a study of blood T cell repertoires in COVID-19 (dated by TCRdb to about 2020). In terms of the full investigation: Collaborator samples came from the United States, Italy and Spain and covered acute and convalescent phases of COVID-19. The material from the prospective study consisted of cDNA or gDNA derived from T cells, B-cell-depleted T cells, or PBMCs. Deeply sampled blood TCRbeta repertoires from subjects exposed to, actively infected with, or recovered from COVID-19 were included in the dataset. The repertoires were released in a freely available public database meant as a resource for research on the immune response to SARS-CoV-2. The samples were drawn from two sources: the first 160 participants of the ongoing ImmuneRACE study, and fewer than 1,500 subjects contributed by 6 global collaborators. The sample metadata nearly always contained a de-identified subject ID, COVID-19 status, age in years and sex. HLA class I and class II types, where available, came from metadata supplied by the sample provider rather than from assay-based typing.

The immunoSEQ Assay, a bias-controlled multiplex PCR, was used to amplify TCRbeta CDR3 regions from genomic DNA. On the study's bioinformatics: Nucleated cell counts per sample were estimated from amplification of reference gene primers within the assay. To quantify the absolute abundance of each unique TCRbeta CDR3 rearrangement, sequence reads were collapsed and filtered. Productive Simpson clonality was computed per sample as the square root of Simpson's diversity index over productive rearrangements. TCRdb stores this immuneACCESS table with in-frame sequences only. Part of the clones is absent; in the studies checked, under half of the shortfall reflects unresolved V genes, and no reason is known for the rest. From that table come the V and J calls and clone size; the DNA was used to work out D and trimming. For this sample there are roughly 180,000 clones; around four fifths appear just once. 10% to 15% of the sample belongs to the ten largest clones.

The germline ends are 14 bases apart after V is trimmed by 2 bases and J by 4 bases. CDR1 and CDR2, per the germline V gene, are ENHRY and SYGVKD. Including the terminal cysteine and phenylalanine, the CDR3 comprises 16 residues. Kept here is only the CDR3 DNA, which spans 48 bases and is read in frame from base 1. Participants in the prospective study were aged about 18 to 95 years, lived in some 24 United States geographic areas, and enrolled through a virtual design. In the prospective study, participants were assigned to cohorts based on the clinical history participants reported in a screening survey and a study questionnaire. For ImmuneRACE Cohort 3, a participant was defined as recovered based on two consecutive negative NP/OP PCR tests, clearance by a healthcare professional, or resolution of symptoms. In the prospective study, mobile phlebotomists collected whole blood, serum and a nasopharyngeal or oropharyngeal swab from each participant. Participants in the prospective study had the option to provide additional blood draws and questionnaires over a 2-month period. Prospective study blood samples were shipped either frozen or at room temperature before DNA extraction.

On this clone itself: Its antigen is still unknown. No clone much larger than this one lies a single base away; base qualities are absent.

Study-level results and caveats: The amount of clinical and demographic metadata varied by source and participant and was provided uncurated.

The sequence was obtained from a woman between 55 and 75 years old who had recovered from COVID-19. The chain employs TRBV10-3 and TRBJ1-4, with TRBD1 tentatively as D gene (5 bases match). Material for sequencing was PBMCs or T cells enriched from blood (not recorded which). The sequenced DNA is TGTGCCATCAGTGAGAACCTCCAGGGTGATAATGAAAAACTGTTTTTT. Its protein is CAISENLQGDNEKLFF.